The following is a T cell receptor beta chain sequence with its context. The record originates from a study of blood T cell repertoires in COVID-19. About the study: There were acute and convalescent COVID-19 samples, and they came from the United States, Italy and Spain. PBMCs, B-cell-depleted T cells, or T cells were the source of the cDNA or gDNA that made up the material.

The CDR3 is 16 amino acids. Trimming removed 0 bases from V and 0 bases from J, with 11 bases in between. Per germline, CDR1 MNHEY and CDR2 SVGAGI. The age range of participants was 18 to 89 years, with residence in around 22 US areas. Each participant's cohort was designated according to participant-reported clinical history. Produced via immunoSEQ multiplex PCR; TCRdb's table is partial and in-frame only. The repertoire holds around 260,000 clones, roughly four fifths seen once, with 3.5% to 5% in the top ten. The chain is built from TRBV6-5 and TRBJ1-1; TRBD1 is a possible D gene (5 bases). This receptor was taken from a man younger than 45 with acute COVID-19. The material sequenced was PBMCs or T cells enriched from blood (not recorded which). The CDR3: CASSYSRAGMNTEAFF. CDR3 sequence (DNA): TGTGCCAGCAGTTACTCGAGAGCAGGGATGAACACTGAAGCTTTCTTT.